These 6 T cell receptor beta chains originate from one sample sequenced in a study of CD8 T cells in ankylosing spondylitis. TCRdb re-called the 5' RACE reads through MiXCR, storing one row per CDR3 protein. The data contain 670,000 or so distinct CDR3 sequences, roughly 20% of them singletons. Study results and caveats: Seemingly characteristic of ankylosing spondylitis blood was a TCR beta motif consisting of under 10 highly homologous variants.

No antigens are known for them. Sequencing was performed on blood, either unsorted or a sorted T cell fraction (not recorded which). These receptors all stem from a male donor with ankylosing spondylitis.

The chain links TRBV3-1 to TRBJ1-4; TRBD1 agrees at 8 bases. Germline CDR1 reads LGHDT; CDR2 reads YNNKEL (reference sequence). Germline trimming cut 1 base from V and 10 bases from J; bases unmatched to any gene: 8. CDR3 length equals 15 residues. The CDR3 here is CASSQGRTGPGKLFF. DNA of the CDR3: TGTGCCAGCAGCCAAGGGAGGACAGGGCCCGGAAAACTGTTTTTT.

The chain joins TRBV3-1 to TRBJ1-5; no reliable D call. The germline gives CDR1 LGHDT, CDR2 YNNKEL (reference sequence). The CDR3 sequence is 15 residues long. Trimming took off 0 bases at V and 3 bases at J, with 9 bases between the two ends. This CDR3 is CASSQDLADNQPQHF. CDR3 in DNA: TGTGCCAGCAGCCAAGATCTGGCAGACAATCAGCCCCAGCATTTT.

The sample holds a few counts of this clonotype. V is TRBV11-2 and J is TRBJ2-7, with TRBD2 as a possible D gene (5 bases). Germline loops: CDR1 SGHAT, CDR2 FQNNGV. The CDR3 sequence is 15 residues long. Trimming cost V 1 base and J 4 bases, with 14 bases left between them. The CDR3 reads CASSLVGLQNYEQYF. The CDR3 DNA is TGTGCCAGCAGCTTAGTTGGACTCCAGAATTACGAGCAGTACTTC.

The gene calls are TRBV19 and TRBJ2-7; D is ambiguous. The CDR3 runs to 13 residues. V was pared by 5 bases and J by 7 bases, with 15 bases between. Germline values: CDR1 LNHDA, CDR2 SQIVND (reference sequence). The CDR3: CASSQTPPKEQYF. CDR3 nucleotide sequence: TGTGCCAGTAGTCAGACACCTCCGAAGGAGCAGTACTTC.

The J gene is TRBJ2-2, the V gene TRBV5-1, with D perhaps matching TRBD1 or TRBD2 (5 bases each). Germline CDR1 is SGHRS and CDR2 is YFSETQ. The CDR3 is 18 amino acids. Trimming took off 1 base at V and 2 bases at J, with 18 bases between the two ends. CDR3 sequence (DNA): TGCGCCAGCAGCTTGAGCCTGGGGCTAGCCCCAAACACCGGGGAGCTGTTTTTT. Encoded protein: CASSLSLGLAPNTGELFF. Looking up the rest from reference TRBV5-1 and TRBJ2-2 gives the full variable domain: KAGVTQTPRYLIKTRGQQVTLSCSPISGHRSVSWYQQTPGQGLQFLFEYFSETQRNKGNFPGRFSGRQFSNSRSEMNVSTLELGDSALYLCASSLSLGLAPNTGELFFGEGSRLTVL.

The chain joins TRBV4-3 to TRBJ1-6; D is perhaps TRBD1 (6 bases). Between the trimmed V and J ends, which lost 4 bases and 6 bases, there was a span of 13 bases. Germline CDR1 reads LGHNA; CDR2 reads YSLEER. CDR3 length equals 15 residues. CDR3 residues: CASSLGGGANSPLHF. The CDR3 DNA sequence: TGCGCCAGCAGCCTCGGTGGGGGGGCTAATTCACCCCTCCACTTT.